Sequencing of this TCR beta chain was carried out in a study of T cell repertoires in cytomegalovirus infection. The overall study: From public TCR beta signatures came an indication of both CMV infection and matching HLA type. Points from the study as a whole: Ex vivo responses were dominated by HLA-C-restricted CMV-specific TCR beta clonotypes. Cumulative public TCR beta family frequency identified CMV carriers with the relevant HLA.

This clonotype was seen only a few times. Its matching antigen is unknown. The CDR3 extends over 15 amino acids. CDR1 is MNHEY and CDR2 is SVGEGT in the germline V gene. Trimming left V 3 bases short and J 4 bases short, with 15 bases between. TCRdb used MiXCR to reprocess the reads, holding one entry per CDR3 protein. Here the sample spans some 270,000 distinct CDR3 sequences, around 20% being singletons. The chain combines TRBV6-2 or TRBV6-3 with TRBJ1-2; TRBD1 might be the D (5 bases). This sequence originates from a human donor in good health (CMV status not recorded). Some clones in this sample may be carry-over from other donors' samples. Source: cultured PBMCs, taken from culture after CMV antigen stimulation. The CDR3 spells CASSYPGRVVYGYTF. In DNA form, the CDR3 reads TGTGCCAGCAGTTATCCGGGACGGGTCGTCTATGGCTACACCTTC.